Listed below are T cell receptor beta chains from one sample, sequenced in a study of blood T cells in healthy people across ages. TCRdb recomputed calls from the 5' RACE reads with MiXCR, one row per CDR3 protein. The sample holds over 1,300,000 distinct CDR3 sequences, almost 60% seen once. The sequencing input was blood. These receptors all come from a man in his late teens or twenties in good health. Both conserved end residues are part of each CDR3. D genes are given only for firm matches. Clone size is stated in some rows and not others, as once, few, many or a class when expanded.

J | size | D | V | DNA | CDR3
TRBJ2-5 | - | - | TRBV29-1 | TGCAGCGTTTATCGAAGGGACCAACAAGAGACCCAGTACTTC | CSVYRRDQQETQYF
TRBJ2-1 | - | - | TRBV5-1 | TGCGCCAGCAGCAGGGAGCTGGGTGAGCAGTTCTTC | CASSRELGEQFF
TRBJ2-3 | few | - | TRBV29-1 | TGCAGGGACAGTCTCACAGATACGCAGTATTTT | CRDSLTDTQYF
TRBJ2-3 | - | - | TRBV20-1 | TGCAGTGCCAACAGGGGGAGCGGGGGAGGGACACGAGATGCGCAGTATTTT | CSANRGSGGGTRDAQYF
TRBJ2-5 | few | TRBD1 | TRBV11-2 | TGTGCCAGCAGCGTGCAGGGGGCGATAGTAGGTGTGTCGTTGCAAGTGGAGACCCAGTACTTC | CASSVQGAIVGVSLQVETQYF
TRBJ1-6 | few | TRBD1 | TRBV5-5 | TGTGCCAGCAGCTTGAACGACAGGGTAGTAGATAATTCACCCCTCCACTTT | CASSLNDRVVDNSPLHF
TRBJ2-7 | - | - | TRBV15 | TGTGCCACCAGCAGACTTTCCGGGACGGAGGCTCTAGACGAGCAGTACTTC | CATSRLSGTEALDEQYF
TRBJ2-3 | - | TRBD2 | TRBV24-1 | TGTGCCACCAGTGACTCGACTAGCGGGGGGCAGTATTTT | CATSDSTSGGQYF
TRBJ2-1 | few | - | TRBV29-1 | TGCAGCGAGCCGCCCGCCAGCTCCTACAATGAGCAGTTCTTC | CSEPPASSYNEQFF
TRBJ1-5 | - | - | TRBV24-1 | TGTGCCACCAGTGATGGACAGAGCAATCAGCCCCAGCATTTT | CATSDGQSNQPQHF
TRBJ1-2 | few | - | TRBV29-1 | TGCAGCGTTGAGGGGGGGACATGGTATCGGAGTGGCTACACCTTC | CSVEGGTWYRSGYTF
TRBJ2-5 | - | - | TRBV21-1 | TGTGCCAGCAGCCGCCTAAAACAGAGAGAAGAGACCCAGTACTTC | CASSRLKQREETQYF
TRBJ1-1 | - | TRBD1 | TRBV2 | TGTGCCAGCAGGATACAGGGGCCAGGTACTGAAGCTTTCTTT | CASRIQGPGTEAFF
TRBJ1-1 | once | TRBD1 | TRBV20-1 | TGCAGTGCTCCTCTTCAGGGGGCCACTGAAGCTTTCTTT | CSAPLQGATEAFF
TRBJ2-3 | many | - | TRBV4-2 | TGTGCCAGCAGCCAAGATCGGGGGATCGGGGGCCAAGCCACAGATACGCAGTATTTT | CASSQDRGIGGQATDTQYF
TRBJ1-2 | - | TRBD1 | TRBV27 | TGTGCCAGCAGTGCCTCCAGGGGGCCCCATCTCTTTCGCTACACCTTC | CASSASRGPHLFRYTF
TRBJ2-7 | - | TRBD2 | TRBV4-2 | TGTGCCAGCAGCCCCTCCGTGACTAGCGGGGGGGACTTTACCTACGAGCAGTACTTC | CASSPSVTSGGDFTYEQYF
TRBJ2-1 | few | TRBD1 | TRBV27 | TGTGCCAGCAGTTTGTCACAGGGGGATGAGCAGTTCTTC | CASSLSQGDEQFF
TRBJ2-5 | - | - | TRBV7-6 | TGTGCCAGCAGCTTAAGGGCAGGGGGGGAACAAGAGACCCAGTACTTC | CASSLRAGGEQETQYF
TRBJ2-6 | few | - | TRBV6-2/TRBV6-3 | TGTGCCAGCAGTTACTGGGGAGGTGAAGGGGCCAACGTCCTGACTTTC | CASSYWGGEGANVLTF
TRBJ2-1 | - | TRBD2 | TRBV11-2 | TGTGCCAGCAGGAACCTAGCGGGAGGTCTTGAGCAGTTCTTC | CASRNLAGGLEQFF
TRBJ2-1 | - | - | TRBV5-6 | TGTGCCAGCAGCTTGAGCATTAACCCCTACAATGAGCGGTTCTTC | CASSLSINPYNERFF
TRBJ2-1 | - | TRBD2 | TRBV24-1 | TGTGCCACCAGTAATAGCGGGAGCTCCTACAATGAGCAGTTCTTC | CATSNSGSSYNEQFF
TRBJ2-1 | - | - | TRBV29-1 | TGCAGCGTTGTAGGCTTTGAGCAGTTCTTC | CSVVGFEQFF
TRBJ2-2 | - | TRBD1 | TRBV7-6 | TGTGCCAGCTTTCCTGCCAAGGGGACAGGGATGGCCGGGGAGCTGTTTTTT | CASFPAKGTGMAGELFF
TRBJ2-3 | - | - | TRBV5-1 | TGCGCCAGCAGCTTAACAGGGGAGGCGTACGCAGATACGCAGTATTTT | CASSLTGEAYADTQYF
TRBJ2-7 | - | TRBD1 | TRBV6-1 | TGTGCCAGCAGTTGGGGGACAGCGACGCCCTACGAGCAGTACTTC | CASSWGTATPYEQYF
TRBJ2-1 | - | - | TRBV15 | TGTGCCACCAGCAGACTAAAGGGCGTGAATGAGCAGTTCTTC | CATSRLKGVNEQFF
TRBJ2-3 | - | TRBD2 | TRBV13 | TGTGCCAGCAGCTTAGGCCGTCGGGAGGGGATGTACGCAGATACGCAGTATTTT | CASSLGRREGMYADTQYF
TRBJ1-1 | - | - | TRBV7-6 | TGTGCCAGCAGCTTAATGGTCCCCGACAGAGAATCGAACACTGAAGCTTTCTTT | CASSLMVPDRESNTEAFF
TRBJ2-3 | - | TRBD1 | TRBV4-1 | TGCGCCAGCAGCCAAGACGGGACAGGGGTGGCCACAGATACGCAGTATTTT | CASSQDGTGVATDTQYF
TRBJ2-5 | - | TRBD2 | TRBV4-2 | TGTGCCAGCAGCCAAGATTATTCTAGCGGGCAAGAGACCCAGTACTTC | CASSQDYSSGQETQYF
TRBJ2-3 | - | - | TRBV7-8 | TGTGCCAGCAGCTTAGTGGGGGGCCAATCCGATACGCAGTATTTT | CASSLVGGQSDTQYF
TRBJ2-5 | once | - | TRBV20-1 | TGCAGTGCTAGAGGGGGAGAGACCCCAGAGACCCAGTACTTC | CSARGGETPETQYF
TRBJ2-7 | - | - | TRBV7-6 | TGTGCCAGCAGCTCACCTACGGACGGAACCTACGAGCAGTACTTC | CASSSPTDGTYEQYF
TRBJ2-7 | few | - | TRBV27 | TGTGCCAGCAGTTTATCCGAACATTGGGGCGAGCAGTACTTC | CASSLSEHWGEQYF
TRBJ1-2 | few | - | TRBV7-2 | TGTGCCAGCAGCCACGAGTTCAGAGCTAACTATGGCTACACCTTC | CASSHEFRANYGYTF
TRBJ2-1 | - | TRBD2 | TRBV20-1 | TGCAGTGCTCTAGGAGCGGGAGAGTTGAATGAGCAGTTCTTC | CSALGAGELNEQFF
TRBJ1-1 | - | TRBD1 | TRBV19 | TGTGCCAGTAGTATATCCAGGGGGACAGTGAACACTGAAGCTTTCTTT | CASSISRGTVNTEAFF
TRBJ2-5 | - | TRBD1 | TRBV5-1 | TGCGCCAGCAGCCTAGAGGACAGGGTGTTTGATGAGCAGTACTTC | CASSLEDRVFDEQYF
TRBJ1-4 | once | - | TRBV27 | TGTGCCAGCAGTTTAGGGACCCTGGGTAATGAAAAACTGTTTTTT | CASSLGTLGNEKLFF
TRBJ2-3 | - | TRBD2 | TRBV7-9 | TGTGCCAGCAGCTACCGGACTAGCGGGGGTTATGATACGCAGTATTTT | CASSYRTSGGYDTQYF
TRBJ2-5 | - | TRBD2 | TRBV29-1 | TGCAGCGGTCTAGCGGGAGTCTTGGAGACCCAGTACTTC | CSGLAGVLETQYF
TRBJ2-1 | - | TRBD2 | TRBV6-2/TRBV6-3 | TGTGCCCTGGGGGGACTAGCTCAAGCCGGATTGTTCTTC | CALGGLAQAGLFF
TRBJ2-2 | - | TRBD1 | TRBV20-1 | TGCAGTGCTAGGACCGCGGGACAGGGTAACGGGGAGCTGTTTTTT | CSARTAGQGNGELFF
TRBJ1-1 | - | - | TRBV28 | TGTGCCAGCAGTTTTAAAGGGCGATACACTGAAGCTTTCTTT | CASSFKGRYTEAFF
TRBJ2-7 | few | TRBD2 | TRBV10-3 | TGTGCCATCAGTACCGGACTAGCGGGGGGAAAGGGCCACGAGCAGTACTTC | CAISTGLAGGKGHEQYF
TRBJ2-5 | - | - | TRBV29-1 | TGCAGCGTTTCGGGCGGGGACAGTTGGGAGACCCAGTACTTC | CSVSGGDSWETQYF
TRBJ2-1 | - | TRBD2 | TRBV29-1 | TGCAGCGTTGTTGGACTAGCGGGGGAAGAGCAGTTCTTC | CSVVGLAGEEQFF
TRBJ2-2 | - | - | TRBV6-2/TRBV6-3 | TGTGCCAGCAGTTCCAGGGGTCAGCCCACCGGGGAGCTGTTTTTT | CASSSRGQPTGELFF
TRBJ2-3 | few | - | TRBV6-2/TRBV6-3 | TGTGCCAGCACCCCGACAGGTCCCGATACGCAGTATTTT | CASTPTGPDTQYF